This TCR beta chain stems from a study of blood T cell repertoires in COVID-19. Study context: The study drew acute and convalescent COVID-19 samples from the United States, Italy and Spain.

The protocol was immunoSEQ multiplex PCR, while the TCRdb copy is restricted to in-frame clones and leaves out a portion. The sample contains just over 250,000 clones, 80% to 90% of which appear only once. This clone has just one count. V was cut by 4 bases and J by 6 bases, with 15 bases left in between. CDR1 is ENHRY, CDR2 SYGVKD, per germline. The CDR3 is 14 amino acids. This TCR came from a woman aged 70-85 years with COVID-19, enrolled during active disease. The chain couples TRBV10-3 to TRBJ1-2; perhaps TRBD1 as D (6 bases). The sequencing sample was made of peripheral blood. The CDR3 loop is CAISAATGRDGYTF. Written as DNA, the CDR3 is TGTGCCATCAGTGCGGCGACAGGACGGGATGGCTACACCTTC.